The source of this T cell receptor (beta chain) is a study of shared clonotypes between healthy human individuals. Study at large: A couple of women and three men aged 18 to 49 served as donors.

For this clone: Its antigen is not identified.

Points from the study as a whole: Only blood was sampled; tissue repertoires likely differ.

The donors were all Caucasian adults (living in Nashville, Tennessee). TCRdb keeps only in-frame clones here, not all; method: immunoSEQ multiplex PCR. Counted here are 850,000 to 1,200,000 clones, approximately 76% occurring once; the ten biggest clones make up 1.4%. This CDR3 region has 15 residues. The V gene end was trimmed by 2 bases and the J gene end by 7 bases; junction bases not matched to a gene: 8. Germline values: CDR1 ENHRY, CDR2 SYGVKD. The TCR sequence derives from a man between 18 and 29 years old in good health. Sequenced material: memory CD4+ T cells sorted from blood. This sample's subset: CD45RA-negative fraction. The genes are TRBV10-3 and TRBJ1-5; 7 nucleotides agree with TRBD1. In DNA, the CDR3 is TGTGCCATCAGTGAGCCAGCAGGGGGTGGGCAGCCCCAGCATTTT. Protein: CAISEPAGGGQPQHF.